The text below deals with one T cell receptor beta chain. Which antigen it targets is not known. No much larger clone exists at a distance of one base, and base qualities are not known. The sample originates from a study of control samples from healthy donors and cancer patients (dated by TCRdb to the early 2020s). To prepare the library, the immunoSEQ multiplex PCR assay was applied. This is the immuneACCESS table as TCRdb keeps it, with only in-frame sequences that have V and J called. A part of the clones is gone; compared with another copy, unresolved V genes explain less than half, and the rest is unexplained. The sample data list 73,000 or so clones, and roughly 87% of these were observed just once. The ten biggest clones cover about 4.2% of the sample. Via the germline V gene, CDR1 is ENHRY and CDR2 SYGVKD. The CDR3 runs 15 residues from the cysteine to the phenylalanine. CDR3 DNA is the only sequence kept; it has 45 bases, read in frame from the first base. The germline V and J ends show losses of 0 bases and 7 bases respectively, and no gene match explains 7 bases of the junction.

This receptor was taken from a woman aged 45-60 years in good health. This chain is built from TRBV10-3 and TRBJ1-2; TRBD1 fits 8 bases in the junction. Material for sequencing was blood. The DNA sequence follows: TGTGCCATCAGTGAGTCCCGGGACAGGCCTTTTGGCTACACCTTC. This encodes CAISESRDRPFGYTF.